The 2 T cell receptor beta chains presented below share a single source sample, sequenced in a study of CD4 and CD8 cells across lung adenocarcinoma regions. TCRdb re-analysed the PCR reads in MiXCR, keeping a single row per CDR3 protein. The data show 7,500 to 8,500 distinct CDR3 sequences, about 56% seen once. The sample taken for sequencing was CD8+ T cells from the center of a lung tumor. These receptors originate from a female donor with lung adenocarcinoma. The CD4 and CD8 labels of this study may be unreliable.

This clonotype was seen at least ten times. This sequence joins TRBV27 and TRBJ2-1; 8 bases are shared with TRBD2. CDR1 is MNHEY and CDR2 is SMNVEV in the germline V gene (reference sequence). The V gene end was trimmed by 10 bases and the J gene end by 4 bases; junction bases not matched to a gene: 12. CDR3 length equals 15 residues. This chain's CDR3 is CATAGGVPLYNEQFF. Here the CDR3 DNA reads TGTGCCACCGCGGGAGGAGTCCCGCTGTACAATGAGCAGTTCTTC.

The CDR3 reads CASSPGGGSWETQYF. The CDR3 nucleotides are TGCGCCAGCAGCCCCGGAGGTGGGTCGTGGGAGACCCAGTACTTC. This chain connects TRBV5-1 to TRBJ2-5, with D possibly being TRBD2 (5 bases). The germline CDR1 and CDR2 sequences are SGHRS and YFSETQ. The CDR3 spans 15 residues. V lost 4 bases and J 5 bases, leaving 18 bases between the germline ends.